The rows below give T cell receptor beta chains drawn from one sample of a study of CD8 T cells in Susac syndrome. Each CDR3 protein is one row after TCRdb ran MiXCR on the immunoSEQ multiplex PCR reads. The table shows 130,000 to 150,000 distinct CDR3 sequences, with 94% occurring only once. Specimen: CD8+ T cells from PBMCs. These receptors were taken from a human donor in good health. Each CDR3 is given without its conserved first and last residue. A D gene is named only where the DNA matches it firmly.

d_call,cdr3_length,v_call,j_call,cdr3_aa
TRBD1,11,TRBV7-9,TRBJ1-4,ASSRTGEEKLF
TRBD2,13,TRBV6-2/TRBV6-3,TRBJ2-1,ASTISAGGGDEQF
NA,13,TRBV5-1,TRBJ2-7,ASSLTGHPTYEQY
TRBD2,12,TRBV30,TRBJ2-5,AWSGLAGDETQY
TRBD2,11,TRBV5-1,TRBJ2-1,ASSFGTSNEQF
NA,14,TRBV20-1,TRBJ2-2,SARDRQRELTGELF
NA,10,TRBV29-1,TRBJ2-7,SVEGVGHEQY
NA,12,TRBV2,TRBJ2-2,ASSTAGSAGELF
NA,13,TRBV15,TRBJ1-1,ATSSYRTANTEAF
TRBD2,14,TRBV20-1,TRBJ2-1,SARFLSGTLNNEQF
TRBD2,14,TRBV12-3/TRBV12-4,TRBJ2-5,ASTNPASGSGETQY
NA,11,TRBV29-1,TRBJ1-5,SAVGQPGEPQH
TRBD2,13,TRBV5-4,TRBJ2-5,ASSFKGLEVETQY
NA,13,TRBV28,TRBJ1-2,ASSGDGRDGYGYT
NA,12,TRBV5-7,TRBJ2-4,ASTRGKAKNIQY
NA,10,TRBV29-1,TRBJ2-4,SVVLAEGIQY
NA,12,TRBV15,TRBJ2-7,ATSGPGQTYEQY
NA,11,TRBV12-3/TRBV12-4,TRBJ2-1,ASSFGTSSEQF
NA,10,TRBV15,TRBJ2-1,ATGLYYNEQF
NA,11,TRBV6-5,TRBJ2-2,ASSYAGSGELF
NA,12,TRBV4-3,TRBJ1-1,ASSPGLGADEAF
NA,14,TRBV6-1,TRBJ1-3,ASRFAGQGSGNTIY
NA,12,TRBV27,TRBJ2-7,ASSFTVESYEQY
NA,10,TRBV9,TRBJ2-3,ASKGGTDTQY
NA,16,TRBV29-1,TRBJ1-2,SVEVGVYRDTSNYGYT
TRBD2,12,TRBV7-9,TRBJ2-7,ASSAPGLANEQY
TRBD2,13,TRBV27,TRBJ2-1,ASSLRRGGNNEQF
NA,13,TRBV30,TRBJ1-5,AWSARGRQNQPQH
NA,10,TRBV5-4,TRBJ1-1,ASSSSYTEAF
TRBD1,15,TRBV7-6,TRBJ2-7,ASSLEDRVFASYEQY
NA,9,TRBV19,TRBJ1-1,ASSNQGEAF
NA,13,TRBV20-1,TRBJ2-7,SARPRTLSLYEQY
NA,12,TRBV29-1,TRBJ2-7,SVEVTASDYEQY
NA,14,TRBV3-1,TRBJ1-5,ASSQGPWTQKEPQH
NA,13,TRBV6-2/TRBV6-3,TRBJ2-6,ASRNPTSGANVLT
NA,12,TRBV7-9,TRBJ2-7,ASSLVERSYEQY
NA,11,TRBV20-1,TRBJ1-2,SAHQLLAYGYT
TRBD2,14,TRBV3-1,TRBJ2-1,ASSQPGLAFMNEQF
NA,12,TRBV27,TRBJ2-1,ASSRGGYYNEQF
NA,14,TRBV19,TRBJ2-7,ASSIRSTDFPYEQY
NA,15,TRBV18,TRBJ2-1,ASSHAAGAVIRNEQF
NA,12,TRBV6-2/TRBV6-3,TRBJ2-3,ASSLNHATDTQY
TRBD1,12,TRBV13,TRBJ1-1,VAPRGRWDTEAF
TRBD2,13,TRBV20-1,TRBJ2-7,SARTATSGSYEQY
NA,11,TRBV14,TRBJ2-7,ASSPFGGPEQY
NA,12,TRBV27,TRBJ2-1,ASSSSGPNTEQF
NA,14,TRBV15,TRBJ1-1,ATSRDRSLGNTEAF
NA,12,TRBV12-3/TRBV12-4,TRBJ1-2,ASSLDPEESGYT
TRBD1,11,TRBV30,TRBJ1-4,AWHRGLSEKLF
NA,10,TRBV30,TRBJ1-1,AWTIKNTEAF
NA,12,TRBV5-6,TRBJ2-7,ASISWRSSYEQY
NA,16,TRBV4-2,TRBJ2-2,ASSQGNRIVDFTGELF
NA,12,TRBV7-7,TRBJ2-5,ASSPLGQWETQY